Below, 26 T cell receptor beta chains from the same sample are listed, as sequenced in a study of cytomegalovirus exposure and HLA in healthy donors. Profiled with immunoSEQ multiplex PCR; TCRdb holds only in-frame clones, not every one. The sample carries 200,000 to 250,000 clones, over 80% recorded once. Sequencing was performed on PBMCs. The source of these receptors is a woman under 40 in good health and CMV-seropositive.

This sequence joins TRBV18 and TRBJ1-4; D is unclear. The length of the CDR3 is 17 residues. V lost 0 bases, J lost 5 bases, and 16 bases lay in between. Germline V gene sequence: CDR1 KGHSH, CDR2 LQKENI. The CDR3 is CASSPPAGAGYNEKLFF. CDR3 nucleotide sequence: TGTGCCAGCTCACCACCGGCAGGTGCGGGGTACAATGAAAAACTGTTTTTT.

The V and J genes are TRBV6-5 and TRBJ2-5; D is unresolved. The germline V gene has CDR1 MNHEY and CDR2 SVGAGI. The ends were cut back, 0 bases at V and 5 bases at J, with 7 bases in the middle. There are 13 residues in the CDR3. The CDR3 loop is CASSYSPQETQYF. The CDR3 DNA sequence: TGTGCCAGCAGTTACTCGCCTCAGGAGACCCAGTACTTC.

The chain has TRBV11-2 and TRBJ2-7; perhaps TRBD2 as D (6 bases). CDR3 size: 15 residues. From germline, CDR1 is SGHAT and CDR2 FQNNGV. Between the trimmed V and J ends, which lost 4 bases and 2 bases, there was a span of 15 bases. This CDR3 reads CASSYEIAATYEQYF. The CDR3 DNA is TGTGCCAGCAGCTACGAGATAGCGGCAACCTACGAGCAGTACTTC. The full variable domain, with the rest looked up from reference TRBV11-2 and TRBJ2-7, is EAGVAQSPRYKIIEKRQSVAFWCNPISGHATLYWYQQILGQGPKLLIQFQNNGVVDDSQLPKDRFSAERLKGVDSTLKIQPAKLEDSAVYLCASSYEIAATYEQYFGPGTRLTVT.

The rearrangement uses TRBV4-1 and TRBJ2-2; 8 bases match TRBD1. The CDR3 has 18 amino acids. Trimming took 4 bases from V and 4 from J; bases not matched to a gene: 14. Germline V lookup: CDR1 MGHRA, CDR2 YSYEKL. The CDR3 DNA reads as TGCGCCAGCAGCCGGCCCCTAAGACAGGGGCGGAGCACCGGGGAGCTGTTTTTT. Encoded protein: CASSRPLRQGRSTGELFF.

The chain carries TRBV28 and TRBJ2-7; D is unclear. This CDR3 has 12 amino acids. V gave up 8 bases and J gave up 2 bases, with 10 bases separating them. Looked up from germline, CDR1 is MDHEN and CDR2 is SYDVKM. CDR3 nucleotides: TGTGCCAGCGAAGGTAAAGCCTACGAGCAGTACTTC. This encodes CASEGKAYEQYF.

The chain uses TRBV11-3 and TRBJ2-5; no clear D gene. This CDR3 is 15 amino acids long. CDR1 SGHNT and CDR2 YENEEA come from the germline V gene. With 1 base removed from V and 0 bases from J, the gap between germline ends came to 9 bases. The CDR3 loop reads CASSLAPYYQETQYF. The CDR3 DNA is TGTGCCAGCAGCTTAGCTCCGTACTACCAAGAGACCCAGTACTTC.

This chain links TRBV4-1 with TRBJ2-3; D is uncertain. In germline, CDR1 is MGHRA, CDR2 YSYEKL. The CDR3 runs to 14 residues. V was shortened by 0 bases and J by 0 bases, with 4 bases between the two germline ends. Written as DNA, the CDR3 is TGCGCCAGCAGCCAAGACCCTAGCACAGATACGCAGTATTTT. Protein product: CASSQDPSTDTQYF.

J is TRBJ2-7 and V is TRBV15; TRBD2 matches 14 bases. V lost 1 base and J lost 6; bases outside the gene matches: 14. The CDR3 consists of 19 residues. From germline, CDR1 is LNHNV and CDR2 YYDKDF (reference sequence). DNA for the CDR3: TGTGCCACCAGCAGAGGGGGGACTAGCGGGAGAGGGGTAGGTGGCGAGCAGTACTTC. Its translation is CATSRGGTSGRGVGGEQYF.

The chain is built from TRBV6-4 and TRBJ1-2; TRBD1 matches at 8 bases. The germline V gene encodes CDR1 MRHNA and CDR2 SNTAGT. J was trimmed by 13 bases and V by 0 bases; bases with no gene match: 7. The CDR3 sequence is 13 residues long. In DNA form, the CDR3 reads TGTGCCAGCAGTGACTCGTGGGACAGGTCACTCACCTTC. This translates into CASSDSWDRSLTF.

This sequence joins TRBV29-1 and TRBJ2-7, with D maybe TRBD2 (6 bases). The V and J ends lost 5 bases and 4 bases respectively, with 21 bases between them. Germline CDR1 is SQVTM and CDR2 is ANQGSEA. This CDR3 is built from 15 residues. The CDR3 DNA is TGCAGCGTTCTAGCTAGGCGGGGACTGACATACGAGCAGTACTTC. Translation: CSVLARRGLTYEQYF.

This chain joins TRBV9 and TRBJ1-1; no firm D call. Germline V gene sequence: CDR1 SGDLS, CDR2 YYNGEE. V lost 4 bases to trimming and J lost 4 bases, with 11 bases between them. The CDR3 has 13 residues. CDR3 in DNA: TGTGCCAGCAGCACTCGGCCCGCCACTGAAGCTTTCTTT. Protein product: CASSTRPATEAFF. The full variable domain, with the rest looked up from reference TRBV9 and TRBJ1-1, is DSGVTQTPKHLITATGQRVTLRCSPRSGDLSVYWYQQSLDQGLQFLIQYYNGEERAKGNILERFSAQQFPDLHSELNLSSLELGDSALYFCASSTRPATEAFFGQGTRLTVV.

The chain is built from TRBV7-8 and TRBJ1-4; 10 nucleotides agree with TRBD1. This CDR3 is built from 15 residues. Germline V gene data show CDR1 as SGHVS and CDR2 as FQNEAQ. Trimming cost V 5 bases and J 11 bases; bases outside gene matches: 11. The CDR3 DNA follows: TGTGCCAGCAGCCCAGGGACAGGGGCCCCGGGGAAACTGTTTTTT. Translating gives CASSPGTGAPGKLFF.

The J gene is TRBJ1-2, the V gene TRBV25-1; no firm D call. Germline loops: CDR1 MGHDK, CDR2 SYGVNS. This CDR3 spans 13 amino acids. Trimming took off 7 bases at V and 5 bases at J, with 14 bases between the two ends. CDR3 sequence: CASKTPLGYGYTF. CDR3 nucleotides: TGTGCCAGCAAAACTCCACTGGGGTATGGCTACACCTTC.

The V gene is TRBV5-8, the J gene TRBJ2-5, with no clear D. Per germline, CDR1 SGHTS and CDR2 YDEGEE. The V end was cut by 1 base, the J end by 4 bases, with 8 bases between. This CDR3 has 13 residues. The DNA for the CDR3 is TGTGCCAGCAGCTTGAGGGCCCCAGAGACCCAGTACTTC. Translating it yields CASSLRAPETQYF.

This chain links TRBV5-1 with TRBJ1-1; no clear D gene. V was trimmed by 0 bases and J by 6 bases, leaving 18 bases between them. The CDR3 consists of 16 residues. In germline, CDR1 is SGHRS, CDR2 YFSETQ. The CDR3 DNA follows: TGCGCCAGCAGCTTGGATATCTCTTTTACGGGCGCTGAAGCTTTCTTT. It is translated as CASSLDISFTGAEAFF. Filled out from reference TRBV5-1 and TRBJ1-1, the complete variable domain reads KAGVTQTPRYLIKTRGQQVTLSCSPISGHRSVSWYQQTPGQGLQFLFEYFSETQRNKGNFPGRFSGRQFSNSRSEMNVSTLELGDSALYLCASSLDISFTGAEAFFGQGTRLTVV.

DNA of the CDR3: TGTGCCAGCAGTAAGAAACAGGGGGCTGGTGAAGCTTTCTTT. This translates into CASSKKQGAGEAFF. The chain carries TRBV6-1 and TRBJ1-1; TRBD1 agrees at 9 bases. Trimming removed 5 bases from V and 7 bases from J; junction bases left unmatched: 8. The CDR3 is 14 residues long. Germline V lookup: CDR1 MNHNS, CDR2 SASEGT.

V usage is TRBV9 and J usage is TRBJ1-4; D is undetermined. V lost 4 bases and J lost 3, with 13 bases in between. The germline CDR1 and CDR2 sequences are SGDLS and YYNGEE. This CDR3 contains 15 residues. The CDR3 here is CASSPLGGPNEKLFF. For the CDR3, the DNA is TGTGCCAGCAGCCCTTTGGGAGGTCCTAATGAAAAACTGTTTTTT.

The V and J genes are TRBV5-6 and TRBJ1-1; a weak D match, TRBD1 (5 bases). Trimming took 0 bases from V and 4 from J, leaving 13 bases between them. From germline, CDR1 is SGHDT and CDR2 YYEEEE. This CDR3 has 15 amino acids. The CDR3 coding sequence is TGTGCCAGCAGCTTGGGACCGGGTGGGGGCACTGAAGCTTTCTTT. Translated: CASSLGPGGGTEAFF. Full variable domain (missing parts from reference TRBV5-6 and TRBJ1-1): DAGVTQSPTHLIKTRGQQVTLRCSPKSGHDTVSWYQQALGQGPQFIFQYYEEEERQRGNFPDRFSGHQFPNYSSELNVNALLLGDSALYLCASSLGPGGGTEAFFGQGTRLTVV.

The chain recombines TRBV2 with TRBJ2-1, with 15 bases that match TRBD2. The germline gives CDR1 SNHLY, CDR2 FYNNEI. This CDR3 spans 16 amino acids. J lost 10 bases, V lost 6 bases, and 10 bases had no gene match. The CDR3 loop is CASSVPGLAGGREQFF. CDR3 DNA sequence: TGTGCCAGCAGCGTCCCGGGACTAGCGGGAGGACGGGAGCAGTTCTTC.

The CDR3 is CASSRGLNTEAFF. CDR3 in DNA: TGTGCCAGCAGTCGCGGACTGAACACTGAAGCTTTCTTT. The chain carries TRBV7-3 and TRBJ1-1, with D uncertain. Germline assignment: CDR1 SGHTA and CDR2 FQGTGA. This CDR3 spans 13 amino acids. The V end was cut by 6 bases, the J end by 0 bases, with 8 bases between.

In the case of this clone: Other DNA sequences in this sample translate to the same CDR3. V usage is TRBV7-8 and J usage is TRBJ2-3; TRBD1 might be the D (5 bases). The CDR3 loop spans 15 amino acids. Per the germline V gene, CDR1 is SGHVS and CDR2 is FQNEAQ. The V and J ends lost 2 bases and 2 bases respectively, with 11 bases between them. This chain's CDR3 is CASSLLSRDTDTQYF. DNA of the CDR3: TGTGCCAGCAGCTTACTCTCCAGGGACACAGATACGCAGTATTTT.

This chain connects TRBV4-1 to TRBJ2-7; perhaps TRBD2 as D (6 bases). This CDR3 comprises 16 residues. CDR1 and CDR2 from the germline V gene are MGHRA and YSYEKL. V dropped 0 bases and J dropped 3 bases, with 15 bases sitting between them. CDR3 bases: TGCGCCAGCAGCCAAGAACGCGTAGCGGAGAACTACGAGCAGTACTTC. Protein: CASSQERVAENYEQYF.

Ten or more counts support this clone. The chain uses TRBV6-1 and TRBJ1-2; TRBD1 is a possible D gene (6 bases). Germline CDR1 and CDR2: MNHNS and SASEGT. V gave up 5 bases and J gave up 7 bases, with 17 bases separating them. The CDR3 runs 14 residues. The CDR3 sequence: CASSSPGEYRGYTF. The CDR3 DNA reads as TGTGCCAGCAGTTCACCAGGGGAGTATCGTGGCTACACCTTC.

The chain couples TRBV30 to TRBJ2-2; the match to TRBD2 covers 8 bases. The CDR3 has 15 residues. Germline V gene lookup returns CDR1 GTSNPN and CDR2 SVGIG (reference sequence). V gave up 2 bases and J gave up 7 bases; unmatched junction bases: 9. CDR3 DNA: TGTGCCTGGAGTTCGCCGACTAGCGAGAACGGGGAGCTGTTTTTT. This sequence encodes CAWSSPTSENGELFF.

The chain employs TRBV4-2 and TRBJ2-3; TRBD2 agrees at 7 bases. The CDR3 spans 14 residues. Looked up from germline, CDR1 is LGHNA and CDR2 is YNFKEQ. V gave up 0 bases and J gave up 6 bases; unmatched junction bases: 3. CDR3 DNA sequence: TGTGCCAGCAGCCAAGACAGGGAGGGCGATACGCAGTATTTT. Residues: CASSQDREGDTQYF.

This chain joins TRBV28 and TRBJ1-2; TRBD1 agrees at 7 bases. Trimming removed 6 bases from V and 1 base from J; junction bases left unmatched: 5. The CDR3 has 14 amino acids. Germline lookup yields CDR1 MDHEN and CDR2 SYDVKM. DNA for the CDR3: TGTGCCAGCAGCTACGGGGACAGTAACTATGGCTACACCTTC. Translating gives CASSYGDSNYGYTF.